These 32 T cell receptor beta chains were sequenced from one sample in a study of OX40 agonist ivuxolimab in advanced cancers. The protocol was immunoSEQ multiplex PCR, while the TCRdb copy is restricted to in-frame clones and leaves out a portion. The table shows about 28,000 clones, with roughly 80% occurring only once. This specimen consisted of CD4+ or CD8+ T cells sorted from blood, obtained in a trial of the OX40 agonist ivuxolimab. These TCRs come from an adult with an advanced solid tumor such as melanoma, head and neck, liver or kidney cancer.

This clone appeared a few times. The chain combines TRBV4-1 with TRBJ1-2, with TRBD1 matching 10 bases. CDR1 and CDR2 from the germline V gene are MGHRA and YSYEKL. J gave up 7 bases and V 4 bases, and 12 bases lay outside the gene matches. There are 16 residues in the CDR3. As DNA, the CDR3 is TGCGCCAGCAGCCCGGGACAGGGGTGCCTACTATGTGGCTACACCTTC. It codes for CASSPGQGCLLCGYTF.

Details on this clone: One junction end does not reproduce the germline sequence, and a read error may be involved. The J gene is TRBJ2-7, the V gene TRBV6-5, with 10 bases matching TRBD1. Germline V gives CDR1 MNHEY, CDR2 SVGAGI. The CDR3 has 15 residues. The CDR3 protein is CAISPSGTGANEQYF. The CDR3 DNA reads TGTGCCATCAGTCCATCCGGGACAGGGGCCAACGAGCAGTACTTC.

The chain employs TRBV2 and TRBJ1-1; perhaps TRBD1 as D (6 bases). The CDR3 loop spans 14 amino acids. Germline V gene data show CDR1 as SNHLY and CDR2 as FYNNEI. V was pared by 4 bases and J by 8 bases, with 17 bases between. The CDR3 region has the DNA TGTGCCAGCAGTGTGTGGGGGGGCGTTGAGGAAGCTTTCTTT. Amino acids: CASSVWGGVEEAFF.

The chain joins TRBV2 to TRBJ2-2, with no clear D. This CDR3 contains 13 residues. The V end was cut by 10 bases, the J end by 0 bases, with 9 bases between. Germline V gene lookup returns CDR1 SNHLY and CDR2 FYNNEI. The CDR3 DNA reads TGTGCCAACTCGGAGACGAACACCGGGGAGCTGTTTTTT. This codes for CANSETNTGELFF. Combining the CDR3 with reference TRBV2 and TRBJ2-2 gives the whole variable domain EPEVTQTPSHQVTQMGQEVILRCVPISNHLYFYWYRQILGQKVEFLVSFYNNEISEKSEIFDDQFSVERPDGSNFTLKIRSTKLEDSAMYFCANSETNTGELFFGEGSRLTVL.

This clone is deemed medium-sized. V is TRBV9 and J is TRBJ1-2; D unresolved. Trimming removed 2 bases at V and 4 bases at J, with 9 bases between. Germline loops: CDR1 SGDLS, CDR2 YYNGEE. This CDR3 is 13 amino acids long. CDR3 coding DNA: TGTGCCAGCAGCGTGGGAGGCGTCTATGGCTACACCTTC. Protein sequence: CASSVGGVYGYTF.

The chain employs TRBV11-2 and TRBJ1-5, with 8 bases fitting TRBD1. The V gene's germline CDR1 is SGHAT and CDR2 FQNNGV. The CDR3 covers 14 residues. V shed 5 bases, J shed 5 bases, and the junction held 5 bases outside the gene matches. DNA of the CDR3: TGTGCCAGCAGCCCCGGACAGGGCGATCAGCCCCAGCATTTT. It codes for CASSPGQGDQPQHF.

The chain's CDR3 is CASSLETGGVSEAFF. The CDR3 DNA sequence: TGTGCCAGCAGCTTGGAAACGGGGGGCGTATCTGAAGCTTTCTTT. The chain is built from TRBV5-4 and TRBJ1-1; TRBD1 is a possible D gene (6 bases). V lost 0 bases and J 6 bases, leaving 15 bases between the germline ends. The germline gives CDR1 SGHNT, CDR2 YYREEE (reference sequence). This CDR3 is built from 15 residues.

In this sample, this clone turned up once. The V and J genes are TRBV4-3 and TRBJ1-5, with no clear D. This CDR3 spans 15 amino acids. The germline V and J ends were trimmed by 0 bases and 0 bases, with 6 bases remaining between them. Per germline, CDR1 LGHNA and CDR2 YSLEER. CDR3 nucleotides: TGCGCCAGCAGCCAAGACGGCAGTAGCAATCAGCCCCAGCATTTT. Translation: CASSQDGSSNQPQHF.

CDR3: CASSQVEGPTYNSPLHF. DNA for the CDR3: TGTGCCAGCAGCCAAGTAGAGGGCCCAACCTATAATTCACCCCTCCACTTT. The rearrangement uses TRBV4-2 and TRBJ1-6, with D uncertain. This CDR3 has 17 residues. Trimming took off 1 base at V and 2 bases at J, with 12 bases between the two ends. Germline values: CDR1 LGHNA, CDR2 YNFKEQ.

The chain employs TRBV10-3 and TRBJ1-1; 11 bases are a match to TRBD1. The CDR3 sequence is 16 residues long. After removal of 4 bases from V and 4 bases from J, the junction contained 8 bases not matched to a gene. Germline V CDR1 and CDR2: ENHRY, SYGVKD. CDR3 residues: CAISGDRDRGTTEAFF. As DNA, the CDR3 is TGTGCCATCAGTGGGGACCGGGACAGGGGGACCACTGAAGCTTTCTTT.

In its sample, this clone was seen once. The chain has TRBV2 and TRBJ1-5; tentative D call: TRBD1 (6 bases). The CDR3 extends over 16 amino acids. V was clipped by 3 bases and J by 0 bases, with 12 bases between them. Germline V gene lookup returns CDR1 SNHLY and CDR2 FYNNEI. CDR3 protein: CASSEGRGFSNQPQHF. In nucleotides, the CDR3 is TGTGCCAGCAGTGAGGGCAGGGGTTTTAGCAATCAGCCCCAGCATTTT.

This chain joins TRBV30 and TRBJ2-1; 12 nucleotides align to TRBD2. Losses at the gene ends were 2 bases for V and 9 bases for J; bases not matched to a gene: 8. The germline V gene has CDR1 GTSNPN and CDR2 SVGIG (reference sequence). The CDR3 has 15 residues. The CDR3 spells CAWSQASGGAIEQFF. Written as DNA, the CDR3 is TGTGCCTGGAGTCAGGCTAGCGGGGGGGCCATTGAGCAGTTCTTC.

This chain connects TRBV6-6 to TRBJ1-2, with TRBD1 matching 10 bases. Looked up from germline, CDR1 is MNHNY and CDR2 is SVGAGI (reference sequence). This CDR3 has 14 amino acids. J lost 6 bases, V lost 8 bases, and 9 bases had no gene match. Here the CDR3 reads CASSRDRGLDGYTF. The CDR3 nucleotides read TGTGCCAGCTCCCGGGACAGGGGTTTGGATGGCTACACCTTC.

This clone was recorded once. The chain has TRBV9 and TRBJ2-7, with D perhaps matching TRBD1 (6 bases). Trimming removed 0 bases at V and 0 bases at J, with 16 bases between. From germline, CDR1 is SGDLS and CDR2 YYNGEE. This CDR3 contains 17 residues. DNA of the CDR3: TGTGCCAGCAGCGTAGGGGCTGAGGGGGACAACTCCTACGAGCAGTACTTC. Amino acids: CASSVGAEGDNSYEQYF.

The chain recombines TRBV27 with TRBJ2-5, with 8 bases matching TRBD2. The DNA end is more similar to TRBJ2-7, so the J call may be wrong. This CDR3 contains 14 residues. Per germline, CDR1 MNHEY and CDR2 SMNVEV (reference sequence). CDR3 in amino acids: CASSISGTHYEQYF. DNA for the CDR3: TGTGCCAGCAGTATTAGCGGGACACACTACGAGCAGTACTTC.

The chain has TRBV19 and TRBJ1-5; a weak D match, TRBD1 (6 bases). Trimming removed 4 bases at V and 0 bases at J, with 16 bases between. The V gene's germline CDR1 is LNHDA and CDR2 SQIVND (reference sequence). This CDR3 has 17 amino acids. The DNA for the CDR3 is TGTGCCAGTAGTACTACAGGGAAGGGTTATAGCAATCAGCCCCAGCATTTT. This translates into CASSTTGKGYSNQPQHF.

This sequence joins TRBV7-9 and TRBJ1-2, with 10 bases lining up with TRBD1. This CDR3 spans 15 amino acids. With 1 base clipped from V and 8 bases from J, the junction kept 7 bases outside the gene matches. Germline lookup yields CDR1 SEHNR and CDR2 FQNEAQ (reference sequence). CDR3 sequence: CASSLGRQGASGYTF. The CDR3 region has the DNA TGTGCCAGCAGCTTAGGGCGACAGGGGGCGTCCGGCTACACCTTC.

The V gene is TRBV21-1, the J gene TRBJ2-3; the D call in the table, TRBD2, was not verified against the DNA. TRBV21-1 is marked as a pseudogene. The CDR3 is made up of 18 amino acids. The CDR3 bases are TGTGCCAGCAGCACCCGAACCCGCCTAGCGGGAAACACAGATACGCAGTATTTT. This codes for CASSTRTRLAGNTDTQYF.

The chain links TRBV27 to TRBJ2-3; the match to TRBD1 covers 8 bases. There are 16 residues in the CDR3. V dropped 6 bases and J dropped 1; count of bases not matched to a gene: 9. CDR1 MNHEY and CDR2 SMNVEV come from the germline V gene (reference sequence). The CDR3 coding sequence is TGTGCCAGCAGCCCATCCAGGGGGCAGGGCACAGATACGCAGTATTTT. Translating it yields CASSPSRGQGTDTQYF.

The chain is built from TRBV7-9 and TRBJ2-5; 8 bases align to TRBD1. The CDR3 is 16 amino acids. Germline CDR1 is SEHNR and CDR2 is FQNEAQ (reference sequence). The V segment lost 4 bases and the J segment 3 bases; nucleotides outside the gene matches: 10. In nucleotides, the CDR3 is TGTGCCAGCAGCTCCCTCCTCGACAGGGGAGAAGAGACCCAGTACTTC. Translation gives CASSSLLDRGEETQYF.

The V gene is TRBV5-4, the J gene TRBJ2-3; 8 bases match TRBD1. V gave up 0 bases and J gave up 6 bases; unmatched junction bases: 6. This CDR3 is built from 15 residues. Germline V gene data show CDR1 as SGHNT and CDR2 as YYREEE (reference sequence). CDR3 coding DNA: TGTGCCAGCAGCTTGGGAGGGACAGGTGACGATACGCAGTATTTT. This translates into CASSLGGTGDDTQYF.

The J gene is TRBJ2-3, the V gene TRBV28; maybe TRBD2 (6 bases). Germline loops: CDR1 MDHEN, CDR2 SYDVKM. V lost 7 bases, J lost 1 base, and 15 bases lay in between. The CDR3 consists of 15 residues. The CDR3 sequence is CASKLVPGGTDTQYF. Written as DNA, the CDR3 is TGTGCCAGCAAACTAGTCCCGGGAGGCACAGATACGCAGTATTTT.

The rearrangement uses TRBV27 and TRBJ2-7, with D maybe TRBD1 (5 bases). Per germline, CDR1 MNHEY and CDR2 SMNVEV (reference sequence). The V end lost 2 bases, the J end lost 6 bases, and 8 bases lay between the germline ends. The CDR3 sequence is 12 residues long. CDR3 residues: CASSLGAGEQYF. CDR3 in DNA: TGTGCCAGCAGTTTAGGGGCCGGCGAGCAGTACTTC.

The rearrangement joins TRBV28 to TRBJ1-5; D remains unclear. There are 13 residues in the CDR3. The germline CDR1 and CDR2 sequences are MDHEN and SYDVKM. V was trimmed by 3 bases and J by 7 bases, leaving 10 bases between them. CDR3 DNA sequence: TGTGCCAGCAGTTTGGGTGGGAGGCAGCCCCAGCATTTT. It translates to CASSLGGRQPQHF.

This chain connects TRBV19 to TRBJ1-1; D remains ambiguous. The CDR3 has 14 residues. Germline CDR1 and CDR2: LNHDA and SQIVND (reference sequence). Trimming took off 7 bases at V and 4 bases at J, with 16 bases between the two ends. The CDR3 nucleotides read TGTGCCAGTACAGCTGGAGGATGGTTCACTGAAGCTTTCTTT. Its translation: CASTAGGWFTEAFF.

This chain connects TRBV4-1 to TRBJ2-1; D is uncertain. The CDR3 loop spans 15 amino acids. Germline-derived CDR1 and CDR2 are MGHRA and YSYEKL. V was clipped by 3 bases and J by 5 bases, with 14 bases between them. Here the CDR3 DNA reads TGCGCCAGCAGCCAGGTCCGGACGGCTAACAATGAGCAGTTCTTC. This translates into CASSQVRTANNEQFF.

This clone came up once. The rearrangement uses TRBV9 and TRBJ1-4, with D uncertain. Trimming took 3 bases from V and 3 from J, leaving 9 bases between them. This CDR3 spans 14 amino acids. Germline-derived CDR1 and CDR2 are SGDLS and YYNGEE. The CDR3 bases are TGTGCCAGCAGCGGGGGTCAGTCTAATGAAAAACTGTTTTTT. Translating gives CASSGGQSNEKLFF.

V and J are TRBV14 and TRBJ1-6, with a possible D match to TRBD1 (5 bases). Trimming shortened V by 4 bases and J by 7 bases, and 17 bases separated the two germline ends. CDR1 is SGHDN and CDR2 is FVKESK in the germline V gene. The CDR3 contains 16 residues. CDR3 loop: CASSLGVLGVNSPLHF. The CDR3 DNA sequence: TGTGCCAGCAGCCTAGGGGTCCTCGGGGTCAATTCACCCCTCCACTTT.

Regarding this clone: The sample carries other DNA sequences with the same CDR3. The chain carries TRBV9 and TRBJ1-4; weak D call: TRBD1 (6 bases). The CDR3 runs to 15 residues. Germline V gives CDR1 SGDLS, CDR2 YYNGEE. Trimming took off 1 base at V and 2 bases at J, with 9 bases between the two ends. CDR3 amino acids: CASSVTGGTNEKLFF. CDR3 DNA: TGTGCCAGCAGCGTAACGGGGGGCACTAATGAAAAACTGTTTTTT.

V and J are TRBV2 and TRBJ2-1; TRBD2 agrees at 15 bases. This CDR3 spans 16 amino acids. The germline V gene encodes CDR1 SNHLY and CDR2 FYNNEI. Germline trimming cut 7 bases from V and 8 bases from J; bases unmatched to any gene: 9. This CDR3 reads CASMSRTSGGADEQFF. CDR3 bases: TGTGCCAGCATGAGCCGGACTAGCGGGGGGGCCGATGAGCAGTTCTTC.

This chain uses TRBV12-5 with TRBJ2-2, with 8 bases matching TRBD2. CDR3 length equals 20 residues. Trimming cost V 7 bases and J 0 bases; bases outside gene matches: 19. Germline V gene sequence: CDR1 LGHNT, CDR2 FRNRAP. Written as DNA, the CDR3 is TGTGCTAGTGATATCTCTTCCTCGACTAGCGCTGGGTCGAACACCGGGGAGCTGTTTTTT. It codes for CASDISSSTSAGSNTGELFF. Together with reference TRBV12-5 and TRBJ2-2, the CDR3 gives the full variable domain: DARVTQTPRHKVTEMGQEVTMRCQPILGHNTVFWYRQTMMQGLELLAYFRNRAPLDDSGMPKDRFSAEMPDATLATLKIQPSEPRDSAVYFCASDISSSTSAGSNTGELFFGEGSRLTVL.

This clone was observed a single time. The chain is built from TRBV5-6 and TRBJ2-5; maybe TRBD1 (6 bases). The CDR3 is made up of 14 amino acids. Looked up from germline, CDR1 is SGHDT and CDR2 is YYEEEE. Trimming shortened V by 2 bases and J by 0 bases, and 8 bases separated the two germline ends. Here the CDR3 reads CASSFQGNQETQYF. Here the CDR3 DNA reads TGTGCCAGCAGCTTCCAGGGGAACCAAGAGACCCAGTACTTC.